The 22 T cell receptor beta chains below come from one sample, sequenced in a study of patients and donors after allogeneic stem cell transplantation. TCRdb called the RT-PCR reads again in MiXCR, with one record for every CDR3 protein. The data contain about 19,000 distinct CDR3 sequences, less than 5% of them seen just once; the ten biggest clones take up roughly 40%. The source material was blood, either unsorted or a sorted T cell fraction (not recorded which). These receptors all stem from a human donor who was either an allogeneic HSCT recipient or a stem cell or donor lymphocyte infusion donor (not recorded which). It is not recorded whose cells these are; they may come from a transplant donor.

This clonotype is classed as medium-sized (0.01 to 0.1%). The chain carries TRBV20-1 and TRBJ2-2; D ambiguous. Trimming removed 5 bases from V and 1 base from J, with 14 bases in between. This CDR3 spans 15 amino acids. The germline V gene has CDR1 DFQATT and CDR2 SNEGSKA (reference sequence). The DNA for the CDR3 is TGCAGTGCTCAAGACCTGGTTTGGAACACCGGGGAGCTGTTTTTT. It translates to CSAQDLVWNTGELFF.

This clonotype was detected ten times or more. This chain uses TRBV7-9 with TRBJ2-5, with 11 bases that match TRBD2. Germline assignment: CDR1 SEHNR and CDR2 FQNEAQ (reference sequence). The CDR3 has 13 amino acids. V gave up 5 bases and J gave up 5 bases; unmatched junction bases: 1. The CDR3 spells CASSASGRETQYF. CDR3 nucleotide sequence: TGTGCCAGCAGCGCTAGCGGGAGGGAGACCCAGTACTTC.

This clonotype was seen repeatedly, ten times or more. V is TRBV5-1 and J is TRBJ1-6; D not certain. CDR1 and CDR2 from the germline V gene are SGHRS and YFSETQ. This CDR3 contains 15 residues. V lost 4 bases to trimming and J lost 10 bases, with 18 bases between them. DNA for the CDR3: TGCGCCAGCAGCAAGGAAGGCTCCACGGGGTCACCCCTCCACTTT. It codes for CASSKEGSTGSPLHF. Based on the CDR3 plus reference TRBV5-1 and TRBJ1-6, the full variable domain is KAGVTQTPRYLIKTRGQQVTLSCSPISGHRSVSWYQQTPGQGLQFLFEYFSETQRNKGNFPGRFSGRQFSNSRSEMNVSTLELGDSALYLCASSKEGSTGSPLHFGNGTRLTVT.

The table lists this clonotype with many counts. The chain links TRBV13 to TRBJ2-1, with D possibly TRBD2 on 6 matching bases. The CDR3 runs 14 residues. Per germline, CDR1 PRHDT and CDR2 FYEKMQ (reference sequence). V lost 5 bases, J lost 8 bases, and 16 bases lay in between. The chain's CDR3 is CASSPRAGRYEQFF. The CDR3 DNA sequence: TGTGCCAGCAGCCCGAGGGCCGGGAGATATGAGCAGTTCTTC.

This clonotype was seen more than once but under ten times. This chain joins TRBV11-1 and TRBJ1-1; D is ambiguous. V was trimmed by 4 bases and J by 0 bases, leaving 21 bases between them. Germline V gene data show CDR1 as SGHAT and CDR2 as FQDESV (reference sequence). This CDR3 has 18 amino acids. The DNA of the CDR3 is TGTGCCAGCAGCTCAATACCCTTTGGGCAGAGGATGAACACTGAAGCTTTCTTT. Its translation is CASSSIPFGQRMNTEAFF.

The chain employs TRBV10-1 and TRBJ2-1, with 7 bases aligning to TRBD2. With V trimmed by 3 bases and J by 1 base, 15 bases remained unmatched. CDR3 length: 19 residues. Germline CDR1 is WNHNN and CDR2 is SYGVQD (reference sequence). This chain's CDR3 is CASSEGLREAGFSYNEQFF. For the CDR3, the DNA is TGCGCCAGCAGTGAAGGTTTGAGGGAAGCGGGATTTTCCTACAATGAGCAGTTCTTC.

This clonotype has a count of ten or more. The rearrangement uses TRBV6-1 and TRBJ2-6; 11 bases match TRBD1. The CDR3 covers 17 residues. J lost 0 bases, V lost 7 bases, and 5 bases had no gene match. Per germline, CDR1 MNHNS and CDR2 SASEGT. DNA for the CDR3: TGTGCCAGCAATGCCGGGACAGGGGGCTCTGGGGCCAACGTCCTGACTTTC. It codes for CASNAGTGGSGANVLTF.

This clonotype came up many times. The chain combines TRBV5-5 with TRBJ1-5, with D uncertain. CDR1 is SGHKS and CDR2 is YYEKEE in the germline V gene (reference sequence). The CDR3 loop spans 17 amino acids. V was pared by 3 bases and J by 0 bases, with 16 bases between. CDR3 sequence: CASSSLPTGVSNQPQHF. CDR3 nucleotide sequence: TGTGCCAGCAGCTCTCTTCCTACCGGGGTTAGCAATCAGCCCCAGCATTTT. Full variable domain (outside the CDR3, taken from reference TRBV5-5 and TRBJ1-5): DAGVTQSPTHLIKTRGQQVTLRCSPISGHKSVSWYQQVLGQGPQFIFQYYEKEERGRGNFPDRFSARQFPNYSSELNVNALLLGDSALYLCASSSLPTGVSNQPQHFGDGTRLSIL.

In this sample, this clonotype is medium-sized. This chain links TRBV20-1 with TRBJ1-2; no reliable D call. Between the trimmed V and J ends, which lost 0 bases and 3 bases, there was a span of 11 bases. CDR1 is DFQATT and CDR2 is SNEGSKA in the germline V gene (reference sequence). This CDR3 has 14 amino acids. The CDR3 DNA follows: TGCAGTGCTAGAGAGGCAGGACTTTACTATGGCTACACCTTC. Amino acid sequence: CSAREAGLYYGYTF.

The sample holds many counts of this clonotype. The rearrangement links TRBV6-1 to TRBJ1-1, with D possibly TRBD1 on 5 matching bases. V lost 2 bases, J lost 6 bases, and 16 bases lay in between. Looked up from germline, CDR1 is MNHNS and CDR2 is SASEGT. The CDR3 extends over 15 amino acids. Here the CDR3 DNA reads TGTGCCAGCAGTGAATGGGGGGGTCTCCGGGCTGAAGCTTTCTTT. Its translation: CASSEWGGLRAEAFF.

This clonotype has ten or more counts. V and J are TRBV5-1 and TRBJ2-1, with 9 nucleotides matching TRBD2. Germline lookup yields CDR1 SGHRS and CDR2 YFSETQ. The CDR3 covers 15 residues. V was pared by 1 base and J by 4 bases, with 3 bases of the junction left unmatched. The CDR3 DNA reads TGCGCCAGCAGCTTGAGCCTAGCGGGGTACAATGAGCAGTTCTTC. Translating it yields CASSLSLAGYNEQFF.

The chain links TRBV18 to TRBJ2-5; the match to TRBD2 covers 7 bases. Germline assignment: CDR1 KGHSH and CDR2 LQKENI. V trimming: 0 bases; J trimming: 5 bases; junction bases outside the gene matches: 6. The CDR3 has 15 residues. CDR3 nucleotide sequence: TGTGCCAGCTCACCACCGGGAGGGAGGAGTGAGACCCAGTACTTC. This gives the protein CASSPPGGRSETQYF.

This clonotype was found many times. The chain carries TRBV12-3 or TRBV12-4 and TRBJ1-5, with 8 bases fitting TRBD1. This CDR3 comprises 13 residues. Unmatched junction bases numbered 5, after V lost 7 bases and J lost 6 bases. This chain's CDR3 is CASTQGAFQPQHF. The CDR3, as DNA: TGTGCCAGCACCCAGGGGGCCTTTCAGCCCCAGCATTTT.

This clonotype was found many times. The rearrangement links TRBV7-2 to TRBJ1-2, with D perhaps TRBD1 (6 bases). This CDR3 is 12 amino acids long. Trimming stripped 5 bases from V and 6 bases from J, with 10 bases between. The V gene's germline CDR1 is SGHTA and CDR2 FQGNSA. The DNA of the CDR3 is TGTGCCAGCAGCATACAGGGTAATGGCTACACCTTC. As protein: CASSIQGNGYTF.

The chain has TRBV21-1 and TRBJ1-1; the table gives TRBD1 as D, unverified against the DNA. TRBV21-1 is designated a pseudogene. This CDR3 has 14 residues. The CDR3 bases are TGTGCCAGCAGCGCGGACAGGGGTAGCACTGAAGCTTTCTTT. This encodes CASSADRGSTEAFF.

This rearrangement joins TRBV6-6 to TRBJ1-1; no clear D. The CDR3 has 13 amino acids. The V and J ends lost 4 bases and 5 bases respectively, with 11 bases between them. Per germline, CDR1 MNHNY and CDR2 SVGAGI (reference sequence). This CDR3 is CASSSPINTEAFF. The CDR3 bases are TGTGCCAGCAGTTCCCCAATAAATACTGAAGCTTTCTTT.

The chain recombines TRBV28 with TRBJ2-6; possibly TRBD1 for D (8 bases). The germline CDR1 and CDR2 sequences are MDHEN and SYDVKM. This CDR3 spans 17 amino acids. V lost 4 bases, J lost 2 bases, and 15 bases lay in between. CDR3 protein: CASSYTGGAAGANVLTF. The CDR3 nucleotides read TGTGCCAGCAGTTATACAGGGGGGGCCGCTGGGGCCAACGTCCTGACTTTC.

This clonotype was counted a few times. This CDR3 reads CASSSPGQGTTELFF. In DNA form, the CDR3 reads TGTGCCAGCAGCTCCCCGGGACAGGGCACCACAGAGCTGTTTTTT. The rearrangement joins TRBV5-8 to TRBJ2-2; TRBD1 matches 9 bases. V lost 3 bases and J lost 11; bases outside the gene matches: 11. The CDR3 sequence is 15 residues long. The germline V gene encodes CDR1 SGHTS and CDR2 YDEGEE.

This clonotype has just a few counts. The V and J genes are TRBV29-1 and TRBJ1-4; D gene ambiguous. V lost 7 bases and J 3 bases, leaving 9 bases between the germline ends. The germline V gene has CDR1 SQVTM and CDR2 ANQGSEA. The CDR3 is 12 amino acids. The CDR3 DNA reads TGCAGCGCCCGGGATCCTAATGAAAAACTGTTTTTT. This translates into CSARDPNEKLFF.

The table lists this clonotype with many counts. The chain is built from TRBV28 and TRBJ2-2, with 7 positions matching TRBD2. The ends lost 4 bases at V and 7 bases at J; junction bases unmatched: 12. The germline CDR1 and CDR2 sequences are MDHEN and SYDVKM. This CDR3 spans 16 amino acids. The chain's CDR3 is CASSSPSGMRGGELFF. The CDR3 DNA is TGTGCCAGCAGTTCCCCGAGCGGGATGCGTGGCGGGGAGCTGTTTTTT.

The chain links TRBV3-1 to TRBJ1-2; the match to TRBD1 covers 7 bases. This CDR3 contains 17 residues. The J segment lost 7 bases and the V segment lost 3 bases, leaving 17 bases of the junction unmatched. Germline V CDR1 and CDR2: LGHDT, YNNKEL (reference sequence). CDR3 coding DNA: TGTGCCAGCAGCCAGATAGGGGGGCACAGGGGAGTTAGTGGCTACACCTTC. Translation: CASSQIGGHRGVSGYTF. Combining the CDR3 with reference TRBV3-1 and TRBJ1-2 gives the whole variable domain DTAVSQTPKYLVTQMGNDKSIKCEQNLGHDTMYWYKQDSKKFLKIMFSYNNKELIINETVPNRFSPKSPDKAHLNLHINSLELGDSAVYFCASSQIGGHRGVSGYTFGSGTRLTVV.

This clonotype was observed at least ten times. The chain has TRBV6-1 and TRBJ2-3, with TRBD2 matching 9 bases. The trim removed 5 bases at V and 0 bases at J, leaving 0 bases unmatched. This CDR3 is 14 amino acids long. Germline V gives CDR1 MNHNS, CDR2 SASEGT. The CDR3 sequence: CASSTSGSTDTQYF. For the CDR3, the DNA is TGTGCCAGCAGTACTAGCGGGAGCACAGATACGCAGTATTTT.